This T cell receptor (beta chain) came from a study of T cell repertoires in cytomegalovirus infection. For the study at large: Based on public TCR beta signatures, there were indications of CMV infection and of a matching HLA type. Study-level results: The ex vivo response showed dominance by HLA-C-restricted CMV-specific TCR beta clonotypes.

There are a few counts of this clonotype. Its antigen remains unknown. A single record per CDR3 protein comes from TCRdb applying MiXCR to the reads. The sample contains over 150,000 distinct CDR3 sequences, about an eighth of which appear only once. The sequence was obtained from a human donor in good health (CMV status not recorded). Some clones in this sample may be carry-over from other donors' samples. The sequenced sample consisted of PBMCs.

In DNA form, the CDR3 reads TGTGCCAGCCAGGAGACTAGCGGGTTTGAGACCCAGTACTTC. It codes for CASQETSGFETQYF. This chain links TRBV2 with TRBJ2-5; 10 bases match TRBD2. The CDR3 is 14 amino acids. Germline CDR1 is SNHLY and CDR2 is FYNNEI. Trimming cost V 8 bases and J 5 bases; bases outside gene matches: 8.